This T cell receptor beta chain was obtained from a study of CD8 T cells in ankylosing spondylitis. Germline CDR1 and CDR2: KGHSH and LQKENI. The V and J ends lost 2 bases and 0 bases respectively, with 20 bases between them. This CDR3 has 19 residues. TCR beta libraries were made by quantitative 5'-RACE with molecular barcodes. TCRdb re-called the 5' RACE reads with MiXCR, one entry per CDR3 protein. The sample includes some 350,000 distinct CDR3 sequences, about 14% seen only once; the top ten take around 0.99%. The V call is TRBV18, the J call TRBJ2-1, with D perhaps matching TRBD2 (5 bases). This clonotype was obtained from a male donor with ankylosing spondylitis or in good health (not recorded which). The source material was blood, either unsorted or a sorted T cell fraction (not recorded which). CDR3 sequence reads: CASSPDAVKRTYSYNEQFF. CDR3 DNA: TGTGCCAGCTCACCAGATGCTGTGAAGCGGACCTACTCCTACAATGAGCAGTTCTTC.